This T cell receptor (beta chain) originates from a study of cytomegalovirus exposure and HLA in healthy donors. Study-wide results and limits: The investigators catalogued 164 TCR beta chains as cytomegalovirus-associated. Productive rates of about 87% or about 30% were seen for most TCR beta V segments in an earlier analysis. More clonal expansion characterized HLA-associated TCR beta chains than equally common others in a later analysis.

This clone was observed a handful of times. As yet, its antigen is unknown. Primers included in the PCR were 60 Vbeta and 13 Jbeta primers. The table came from immunoSEQ multiplex PCR; TCRdb's copy has only in-frame clones and leaves some out. The sample includes 95,000 to 150,000 clones, more than 9% of them seen just once. Sequencing input: PBMCs. This TCR was recovered from a woman younger than 35 in good health and CMV-seropositive.

CDR3 bases: TGTGCCTGGAGACAGGGAAATGAAAAACTGTTTTTT. It specifies CAWRQGNEKLFF. The rearrangement joins TRBV30 to TRBJ1-4; a weak D match, TRBD1 (6 bases). Trimming took 3 bases from V and 5 from J, leaving 7 bases between them. Germline CDR1 is GTSNPN and CDR2 is SVGIG (reference sequence). The length of the CDR3 is 12 residues. Full variable domain (rest looked up from reference TRBV30 and TRBJ1-4): SQTIHQWPATLVQPVGSPLSLECTVEGTSNPNLYWYRQAAGRGLQLLFYSVGIGQISSEVPQNLSASRPQDRQFILSSKKLLLSDSGFYLCAWRQGNEKLFFGSGTQLSVL.